This T cell receptor beta chain was profiled in a study of blood T cells in healthy people across ages. Study information: The template switching approach captured approximately one barcoded beta molecule for every two T cells.

Notes on the study in general: TCR beta diversity correlated strongly with naive T cell percentage.

A remark on this clonotype: The antigen remains unidentified.

The people who gave samples were healthy Caucasians from Russia, aged roughly 6 to 90. Germline V lookup: CDR1 SNHLY, CDR2 FYNNEI. The CDR3 sequence is 11 residues long. J lost 10 bases, V lost 5 bases, and 3 bases had no gene match. With a J-beta primer mix and a sample-barcoded 5' primer, a second PCR ran about 7 to 12 cycles. TCRdb ran MiXCR on the 5' RACE reads and lists one entry per CDR3 protein. In the table there are approximately 730,000 distinct CDR3 sequences, more than 40% of which are singletons. The receptor was derived from a woman in her fifties or sixties in good health. This sequence joins TRBV2 and TRBJ2-7; TRBD1 matches 9 bases. The sample taken for sequencing was blood. The CDR3: CASSWDRDQYF. CDR3 nucleotides: TGTGCCAGCAGTTGGGACAGGGATCAGTACTTC.